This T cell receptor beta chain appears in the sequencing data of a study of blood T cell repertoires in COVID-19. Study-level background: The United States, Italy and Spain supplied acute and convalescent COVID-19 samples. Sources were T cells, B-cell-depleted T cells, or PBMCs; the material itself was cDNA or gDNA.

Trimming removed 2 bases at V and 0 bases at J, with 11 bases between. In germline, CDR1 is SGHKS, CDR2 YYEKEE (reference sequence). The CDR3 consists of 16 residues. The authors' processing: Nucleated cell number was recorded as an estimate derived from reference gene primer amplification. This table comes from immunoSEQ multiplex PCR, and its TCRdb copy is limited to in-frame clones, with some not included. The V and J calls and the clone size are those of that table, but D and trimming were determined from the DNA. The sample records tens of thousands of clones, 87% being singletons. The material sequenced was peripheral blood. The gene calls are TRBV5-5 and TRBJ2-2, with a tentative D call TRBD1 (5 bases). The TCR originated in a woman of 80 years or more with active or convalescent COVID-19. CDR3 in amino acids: CASSFIRTTNTGELFF. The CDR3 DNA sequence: TGTGCCAGCAGCTTTATAAGGACAACGAACACCGGGGAGCTGTTTTTT.